These T cell receptor beta chains were read from a single sample in a study of cytomegalovirus exposure and HLA in healthy donors. Sequencing was performed with immunoSEQ multiplex PCR; in TCRdb, only in-frame clones are kept and a portion is missing. Among roughly 100,000 clones listed, about 80% were seen once. The sequencing input was PBMCs. Every receptor here comes from a man in his forties or fifties in good health and CMV-seropositive. Each CDR3 is given with its conserved first and last residue. D genes are given only for firm matches. A clone size is listed for some rows: how often the clone was seen (once, few, many), or a class if it is expanded.

size: once; J: TRBJ1-4; D: .; V: TRBV27; DNA: TGTGCCAGCAGTTTCGGCGGTTTGACTAATGAAAAACTGTTTTTT; CDR3: CASSFGGLTNEKLFF
size: .; J: TRBJ1-5; D: TRBD1; V: TRBV6-5; DNA: TGTGCCAGCAGTTACTCGCCTACAGGGGTGTCGCCCCAGCATTTT; CDR3: CASSYSPTGVSPQHF
size: once; J: TRBJ2-1; D: TRBD2; V: TRBV19; DNA: TGTGCCAGTAGTATTAGACTAGCGGGAGTCGTTAAACCCTACAATGAGCAGTTCTTC; CDR3: CASSIRLAGVVKPYNEQFF
size: .; J: TRBJ2-4; D: .; V: TRBV5-6; DNA: TGTGCCAGCAGCCCGGGGCCAGGGGAAAACATTCAGTACTTC; CDR3: CASSPGPGENIQYF
size: .; J: TRBJ2-2; D: TRBD1; V: TRBV4-2; DNA: TGTGCCAGCAGCCTAGGACAGGGAAATACCGGGGAGCTGTTTTTT; CDR3: CASSLGQGNTGELFF
size: .; J: TRBJ2-7; D: .; V: TRBV6-5; DNA: TGTGCCAGCAGTGAATTCGACTACACCTACGAGCAGTACTTC; CDR3: CASSEFDYTYEQYF
size: .; J: TRBJ2-1; D: .; V: TRBV28; DNA: TGTGCCAGCAGTTATATGGGGCGGGGACCTTACTACAATGAGCAGTTCTTC; CDR3: CASSYMGRGPYYNEQFF
size: .; J: TRBJ2-7; D: .; V: TRBV15; DNA: TGTGCCACCAGCAGAGCTCTTAACTACGAGCAGTACTTC; CDR3: CATSRALNYEQYF
size: .; J: TRBJ2-3; D: .; V: TRBV7-9; DNA: TGTGCCAGCAGCTTACTGGCTGCAGATACGCAGTATTTT; CDR3: CASSLLAADTQYF
size: .; J: TRBJ1-5; D: .; V: TRBV6-1; DNA: TGTGCCAGCAGTTTAGGACTTAGCAATCAGCCCCAGCATTTT; CDR3: CASSLGLSNQPQHF
size: .; J: TRBJ2-3; D: TRBD2; V: TRBV4-1; DNA: TGCGCCAGCAGCCAAGTGGCGGGGGGTACAGATACGCAGTATTTT; CDR3: CASSQVAGGTDTQYF
size: .; J: TRBJ1-5; D: .; V: TRBV7-2; DNA: TGTGCCAGCAGAGAGGGCGGCGTCGGGAATCAGCCCCAGCATTTT; CDR3: CASREGGVGNQPQHF
size: .; J: TRBJ1-6; D: TRBD1; V: TRBV7-2; DNA: TGTGCCAGCAGCTTAGCGGACAGGGATAATTCACCCCTCCACTTT; CDR3: CASSLADRDNSPLHF
size: few; J: TRBJ2-1; D: TRBD2; V: TRBV4-2; DNA: TGTGCCAGCAGCCAAGATGCGACTAGCGGGACCCACAATGAGCAGTTCTTC; CDR3: CASSQDATSGTHNEQFF
size: .; J: TRBJ2-5; D: TRBD2; V: TRBV6-5; DNA: TGTGCCAGCAGTTACTCACTAGCGGGAGATGGGGAGACCCAGTACTTC; CDR3: CASSYSLAGDGETQYF
size: .; J: TRBJ2-2; D: .; V: TRBV4-3; DNA: TGCGCCAGCAGCCAACTCCCCAGGGGGGCGATTGCCGGGGAGCTGTTTTTT; CDR3: CASSQLPRGAIAGELFF
size: .; J: TRBJ1-2; D: .; V: TRBV11-3; DNA: TGTGCCAGCAGCGCATCCGGGCAGGGTGTTTTCGGCTACACCTTC; CDR3: CASSASGQGVFGYTF
size: .; J: TRBJ1-2; D: TRBD1; V: TRBV9; DNA: TGTGCCAGCAGCGCTGGGACAGGGGAATGGTATGGCTACACCTTC; CDR3: CASSAGTGEWYGYTF
size: .; J: TRBJ2-5; D: .; V: TRBV27; DNA: TGTGCCAGCAGTCCGGGCCCAGGGGTAGGAGAGACCCAGTACTTC; CDR3: CASSPGPGVGETQYF
size: .; J: TRBJ2-7; D: .; V: TRBV5-4; DNA: TGTGCCAGCAGCTTGGGAGGGGTTGGAGGGGCCGAGCAGTACTTC; CDR3: CASSLGGVGGAEQYF
size: few; J: TRBJ1-1; D: .; V: TRBV23-1; DNA: TGCGCCAGCAGTCAATCGCGGGCAGGCCCCCGAGACACTGAAGCTTTCTTT; CDR3: CASSQSRAGPRDTEAFF
size: .; J: TRBJ2-7; D: TRBD1; V: TRBV5-4; DNA: TGTGCCAGCAGCTCCGGGACAGGGTTCAACGAGCAGTACTTC; CDR3: CASSSGTGFNEQYF
size: .; J: TRBJ2-2; D: .; V: TRBV4-3; DNA: TGCGCCAGCAGCCCTAACCCCGGGACAAACACCGGGGAGCTGTTTTTT; CDR3: CASSPNPGTNTGELFF
size: .; J: TRBJ2-3; D: TRBD1; V: TRBV5-1; DNA: TGCGCCAGCAGCCCCGGACAGGAGGGCACAGATACGCAGTATTTT; CDR3: CASSPGQEGTDTQYF
size: .; J: TRBJ2-3; D: .; V: TRBV6-1; DNA: TGTGCCAGCAGTGAATCTGATACGCAGTATTTT; CDR3: CASSESDTQYF
size: .; J: TRBJ2-7; D: .; V: TRBV10-3; DNA: TGTGCCACATCGGGACTTACCTACGAGCAGTACTTC; CDR3: CATSGLTYEQYF
size: .; J: TRBJ2-5; D: .; V: TRBV11-3; DNA: TGTGCCAGCAGCTTAGTAACTCGAACCTTAGAGACCCAGTACTTC; CDR3: CASSLVTRTLETQYF
size: .; J: TRBJ2-3; D: TRBD2; V: TRBV14; DNA: TGTGCCAGCAGCCTGGGACTAGCGGATAGCACAGATACGCAGTATTTT; CDR3: CASSLGLADSTDTQYF
size: .; J: TRBJ2-7; D: TRBD1; V: TRBV29-1; DNA: TGCAGCGCTCGGGACAGCCCAGGGGGACCATCCTACGAGCAGTACTTC; CDR3: CSARDSPGGPSYEQYF
size: few; J: TRBJ2-7; D: TRBD1; V: TRBV7-2; DNA: TGTGCCAGCAGCTCCCGACAGGGGTCCTACGAGCAGTACTTC; CDR3: CASSSRQGSYEQYF
size: .; J: TRBJ1-2; D: TRBD1; V: TRBV2; DNA: TGTGCTACCTCTGGACAGGGTAGAAACTATGGCTACACCTTC; CDR3: CATSGQGRNYGYTF
size: .; J: TRBJ1-1; D: TRBD1; V: TRBV14; DNA: TGTGCCAGCAGCATCGGGACAGGTCTGAACACTGAAGCTTTCTTT; CDR3: CASSIGTGLNTEAFF
size: once; J: TRBJ2-5; D: .; V: TRBV7-2; DNA: TGTGCCAGCAGCTTAGCACAGGGTCGGGAGACCCAGTACTTC; CDR3: CASSLAQGRETQYF
size: .; J: TRBJ2-4; D: .; V: TRBV2; DNA: TGTGCCAGCCAGGGATTAAACATTCAGTACTTC; CDR3: CASQGLNIQYF
size: .; J: TRBJ2-7; D: .; V: TRBV7-2; DNA: TGTGCCAGCAGCCCCCGCAGGGAGCAGTACTTC; CDR3: CASSPRREQYF
size: .; J: TRBJ2-1; D: TRBD2; V: TRBV27; DNA: TGTGCCAGCAGTTTATCGCAAGCGGGGGGGAATGAGCAGTTCTTC; CDR3: CASSLSQAGGNEQFF
size: .; J: TRBJ2-2; D: .; V: TRBV7-9; DNA: TGTGCCAGCAGCTTAGAAGGGGCCGAGGAGCTGTTTTTT; CDR3: CASSLEGAEELFF